The 24 T cell receptor beta chains below come from one sample, sequenced in a study of post-analysis software for immune sequencing data. Study findings and constraints: Patients had higher frequencies than controls of roughly five TRBV segments, including TRBV5-6, TRBV5-1 and TRBV20-1.

These TCRs are of unknown antigen specificity. The library was made from cDNA and included unique molecular identifiers. MiXCR, run by TCRdb on the PCR reads, gives a single entry per CDR3 protein. The sample consists of 740,000 or so distinct CDR3 sequences, approximately 57% of them appearing once. The sequenced material came from blood. The receptors come from a girl aged 5 to 17 with multiple sclerosis.

This clonotype was found a few times. The chain combines TRBV7-2 with TRBJ1-2; maybe TRBD1 (6 bases). This CDR3 contains 16 residues. CDR1 SGHTA and CDR2 FQGNSA come from the germline V gene. V lost 7 bases to trimming and J lost 4 bases, with 22 bases between them. CDR3 nucleotides: TGTGCCAGCATCCCCACGTCCGGGGGGCGACCCTATGGCTACACCTTC. Amino acids: CASIPTSGGRPYGYTF.

The chain carries TRBV12-5 and TRBJ1-5; D is undetermined. This CDR3 is 14 amino acids long. The germline V gene has CDR1 LGHNT and CDR2 FRNRAP. V lost 3 bases and J lost 6, with 12 bases in between. In DNA, the CDR3 is TGTGCTAGTGGTTTATCCCCCCCGGTTCAGCCCCAGCATTTT. Its translation is CASGLSPPVQPQHF.

The J gene is TRBJ1-2, the V gene TRBV2; 8 bases agree with TRBD1. The CDR3 is 16 residues long. Germline V gene sequence: CDR1 SNHLY, CDR2 FYNNEI. The ends lost 2 bases at V and 3 bases at J; junction bases unmatched: 8. The CDR3 spells CASSETPQGAHYGYTF. CDR3 DNA sequence: TGTGCCAGCAGTGAAACCCCCCAGGGGGCCCACTATGGCTACACCTTC.

This clonotype was picked up a small number of times. The chain joins TRBV5-1 to TRBJ2-5; TRBD2 matches 13 bases. Germline CDR1 is SGHRS and CDR2 is YFSETQ. Trimming removed 4 bases from V and 4 bases from J; junction bases left unmatched: 7. There are 16 residues in the CDR3. CDR3 sequence (DNA): TGCGCCAGCAGCATCGGACTAGCGGGGGCGGGAGAGACCCAGTACTTC. This sequence encodes CASSIGLAGAGETQYF.

The rearrangement links TRBV6-5 to TRBJ2-1; 10 nucleotides line up with TRBD2. The germline V gene has CDR1 MNHEY and CDR2 SVGAGI. This CDR3 region has 18 residues. The trim removed 2 bases at V and 8 bases at J, leaving 15 bases unmatched. The CDR3 region has the DNA TGTGCCAGCAGTTACCGATTCAAGCTAGCGGGAGAGGGATATGAGCAGTTCTTC. This codes for CASSYRFKLAGEGYEQFF.

The chain combines TRBV15 with TRBJ2-1; perhaps TRBD2 as D (6 bases). Germline CDR1 is LNHNV and CDR2 is YYDKDF (reference sequence). Trimming pared 5 bases from V and 2 bases from J, leaving 13 bases between. This CDR3 contains 15 residues. The CDR3 coding sequence is TGTGCCACCAGCCCCGGAGGGAGCGCCTACAATGAGCAGTTCTTC. Protein: CATSPGGSAYNEQFF.

There are a few counts of this clonotype. The chain combines TRBV28 with TRBJ2-7, with unresolved D. Looked up from germline, CDR1 is MDHEN and CDR2 is SYDVKM. V lost 7 bases and J lost 5, with 9 bases in between. The CDR3 is made up of 11 amino acids. The CDR3 coding sequence is TGTGCCAGCAATGCAGCGCACGAGCAGTACTTC. Its protein is CASNAAHEQYF.

This clonotype appeared a few times. This sequence joins TRBV6-5 and TRBJ2-1; 8 positions match TRBD2. Germline V CDR1 and CDR2: MNHEY, SVGAGI. There are 15 residues in the CDR3. Germline trimming cut 4 bases from V and 6 bases from J; bases unmatched to any gene: 8. DNA of the CDR3: TGTGCCAGCAGTTTATCGGGACTAGTGGGCAATGAGCAGTTCTTC. Translating it yields CASSLSGLVGNEQFF.

The CDR3 region is CASSLAGADEKLFF. The CDR3 region has the DNA TGTGCCAGCAGCTTGGCTGGGGCGGATGAAAAACTGTTTTTT. The chain joins TRBV5-4 to TRBJ1-4; TRBD1 is a possible D gene (5 bases). Germline V CDR1 and CDR2: SGHNT, YYREEE (reference sequence). The CDR3 has 14 residues. V was trimmed by 0 bases and J by 6 bases, leaving 9 bases between them.

The chain is built from TRBV12-3 or TRBV12-4 and TRBJ2-1; D gene ambiguous. V was pared by 1 base and J by 10 bases, with 8 bases between. The CDR3 spans 12 residues. For the CDR3, the DNA is TGTGCCAGCAGTTTAGGGTCCCGCGAGCAGTTCTTC. Translation gives CASSLGSREQFF.

The V and J genes are TRBV20-1 and TRBJ2-5; D is tentatively TRBD1 or TRBD2 (5 bases each). The tail of the sequence fits TRBJ2-7 better, so the J call may be wrong. CDR3 length equals 14 residues. CDR1 and CDR2 from the germline V gene are DFQATT and SNEGSKA (reference sequence). The CDR3 spells CSARASRGFYEQYF. CDR3 DNA: TGCAGTGCTAGAGCCTCGAGGGGCTTTTACGAGCAGTACTTC.

V is TRBV5-1 and J is TRBJ2-7; D unclear. The germline V and J ends were trimmed by 1 base and 3 bases, with 8 bases remaining between them. The CDR3 has 13 residues. Germline CDR1 and CDR2: SGHRS and YFSETQ. CDR3 sequence reads: CASSLLSGYEQYF. The CDR3 DNA follows: TGCGCCAGCAGCTTGCTGTCTGGCTACGAGCAGTACTTC. Together with reference TRBV5-1 and TRBJ2-7, the CDR3 gives the full variable domain: KAGVTQTPRYLIKTRGQQVTLSCSPISGHRSVSWYQQTPGQGLQFLFEYFSETQRNKGNFPGRFSGRQFSNSRSEMNVSTLELGDSALYLCASSLLSGYEQYFGPGTRLTVT.

There are a few counts of this clonotype. V gene TRBV29-1 combines with J gene TRBJ2-5, with a possible D match to TRBD1 (5 bases). The J call may not be correct, given that the DNA end is closer to TRBJ2-7. From germline, CDR1 is SQVTM and CDR2 ANQGSEA. This CDR3 is 13 amino acids long. The CDR3 protein is CSVGIPGSREQYF. CDR3 bases: TGCAGCGTTGGTATACCAGGGTCGCGCGAGCAGTACTTC.

The V call is TRBV3-1, the J call TRBJ2-1, with 9 bases lining up with TRBD2. Germline V CDR1 and CDR2: LGHDT, YNNKEL (reference sequence). This CDR3 is 16 amino acids long. The V and J ends lost 1 base and 7 bases, in that order; junction bases with no gene match: 8. CDR3 bases: TGTGCCAGCAGCCAAGGTGCCGGACTAGCGAATAATGAGCAGTTCTTC. Its protein is CASSQGAGLANNEQFF.

This chain connects TRBV20-1 to TRBJ2-3; tentatively, D is TRBD2 (7 bases). V dropped 5 bases and J dropped 5 bases, with 20 bases sitting between them. This CDR3 is 15 amino acids long. Per the germline V gene, CDR1 is DFQATT and CDR2 is SNEGSKA (reference sequence). CDR3 in amino acids: CSAGGGLYPQDTQYF. CDR3 bases: TGCAGTGCTGGGGGGGGGCTATACCCACAAGATACGCAGTATTTT.

The chain joins TRBV20-1 to TRBJ1-1; 7 bases are a match to TRBD1. Germline V gene data show CDR1 as DFQATT and CDR2 as SNEGSKA (reference sequence). The CDR3 sequence is 14 residues long. After removal of 2 bases from V and 8 bases from J, the junction contained 11 bases not matched to a gene. As DNA, the CDR3 is TGCAGTGCTAGACGCCCCCGGGACAGAGGGGAAGCTTTCTTT. Translation gives CSARRPRDRGEAFF.

This rearrangement joins TRBV20-1 to TRBJ2-5; 11 bases match TRBD1. V dropped 5 bases and J dropped 2; count of bases not matched to a gene: 1. In germline, CDR1 is DFQATT, CDR2 SNEGSKA (reference sequence). The CDR3 runs to 13 residues. The chain's CDR3 is CSAGDRGQETQYF. As DNA, the CDR3 is TGCAGTGCTGGGGACAGGGGGCAAGAGACCCAGTACTTC.

This sequence joins TRBV5-6 and TRBJ1-1; D is unclear. The CDR3 runs 13 residues. Germline-derived CDR1 and CDR2 are SGHDT and YYEEEE. Trimming removed 0 bases at V and 8 bases at J, with 11 bases between. The CDR3: CASSLVTRPEAFF. Written as DNA, the CDR3 is TGTGCCAGCAGCTTGGTCACGCGGCCCGAAGCTTTCTTT.

This clonotype was observed a handful of times. The chain couples TRBV3-1 to TRBJ2-3, with 7 bases identical to TRBD2. The CDR3 has 12 residues. Germline CDR1 reads LGHDT; CDR2 reads YNNKEL (reference sequence). Trimming removed 6 bases from V and 4 bases from J; junction bases left unmatched: 1. The CDR3 here is CASRGGADTQYF. The CDR3 DNA sequence: TGTGCCAGCAGGGGGGGGGCAGATACGCAGTATTTT.

A few counts support this clonotype. The chain is built from TRBV9 and TRBJ2-5; D gene uncertain. Germline loops: CDR1 SGDLS, CDR2 YYNGEE. The CDR3 loop spans 13 amino acids. Between the trimmed V and J ends, which lost 4 bases and 7 bases, there was a span of 14 bases. CDR3 residues: CASSSTDLGTQYF. The CDR3 region has the DNA TGTGCCAGCAGCTCCACGGACCTAGGGACCCAGTACTTC.

V usage is TRBV7-2 and J usage is TRBJ2-7, with a weak D call TRBD1 (6 bases). The J call is doubtful: the DNA matches TRBJ2-5 better. Germline V lookup: CDR1 SGHTA, CDR2 FQGNSA. The CDR3 covers 17 residues. The CDR3 reads CASSLSGGGWVSETQYF. CDR3 nucleotides: TGTGCCAGCAGCTTAAGTGGTGGGGGCTGGGTGTCGGAGACCCAGTACTTC.

This sequence joins TRBV7-9 and TRBJ1-1, with 7 bases that match TRBD1. This CDR3 has 16 residues. Germline CDR1 and CDR2: SEHNR and FQNEAQ (reference sequence). J lost 3 bases, V lost 3 bases, and 10 bases had no gene match. The CDR3 is CASSFRSDRPHTEAFF. For the CDR3, the DNA is TGTGCCAGCAGCTTCCGATCGGACAGGCCTCACACTGAAGCTTTCTTT.

V usage is TRBV5-5 and J usage is TRBJ1-2; D uncertain. CDR1 and CDR2 from the germline V gene are SGHKS and YYEKEE (reference sequence). V was clipped by 4 bases and J by 4 bases, with 14 bases between them. The CDR3 length is 14 residues. CDR3 nucleotides: TGTGCCAGCAGCCTTGGACGGAAACTCTATGGCTACACCTTC. Translation: CASSLGRKLYGYTF.

This clonotype was detected a few times. The V and J genes are TRBV5-1 and TRBJ2-1, with 8 positions matching TRBD2. The CDR3 is 15 amino acids. Germline assignment: CDR1 SGHRS and CDR2 YFSETQ. V was clipped by 0 bases and J by 9 bases; unmatched bases: 8. The DNA for the CDR3 is TGCGCCAGCAGCTTGGCGGGGGGGCCCAGCAGTGAGCAGTTCTTC. This encodes CASSLAGGPSSEQFF.